This is a list of T cell receptor beta chains from one sample in a study of long-term antiretroviral therapy in people with HIV. Data came from immunoSEQ multiplex PCR; TCRdb stores just in-frame clones and leaves some out. Of about 33,000 clones in the sample, about 83% are singletons; the top ten hold just over 7%. The material sequenced was unsorted PBMCs, taken 2 years after starting antiretroviral therapy. The receptors here all came from a woman aged 50 to 60 with HIV. CDR3s include the opening cysteine and the closing phenylalanine or tryptophan. D genes are given only for firm matches. Not every row has a clone size; where given, it reads once, few, many or a size class.

CDR3 length,D gene,J gene,clone size,V gene,CDR3 protein,CDR3 DNA
14,NA,TRBJ2-3,NA,TRBV10-3,CAIRWGDPTDTQYF,TGTGCCATCAGATGGGGGGACCCCACAGATACGCAGTATTTT
15,NA,TRBJ2-6,NA,TRBV5-1,CASSLGNSGANVLTF,TGCGCCAGCAGCTTGGGAAACTCTGGGGCCAACGTCCTGACTTTC
14,NA,TRBJ2-2,NA,TRBV10-3,CAISGTVSNGELFF,TGTGCCATCTCGGGTACAGTTTCAAACGGGGAGCTGTTTTTT
16,TRBD2,TRBJ2-5,NA,TRBV6-6,CASSPTSGGAQETQYF,TGTGCCAGCAGCCCGACTAGCGGGGGGGCCCAAGAGACCCAGTACTTC
13,NA,TRBJ2-3,once,TRBV27,CASRLDYTDTQYF,TGTGCCAGCAGGTTGGACTACACAGATACGCAGTATTTT
11,NA,TRBJ2-7,once,TRBV6-5,CASSQGGEQYF,TGTGCCAGCAGTCAAGGGGGCGAGCAGTACTTC
16,TRBD1,TRBJ2-2,few,TRBV4-2,CASSQEDRVGGRELFF,TGTGCCAGCAGCCAAGAGGACAGGGTAGGAGGAAGGGAGCTGTTTTTT
15,NA,TRBJ1-1,NA,TRBV5-1,CASSFLGAGNTEAFF,TGCGCCAGCAGCTTCTTAGGGGCAGGGAACACTGAAGCTTTCTTT
13,NA,TRBJ1-2,NA,TRBV6-1,CALREGANYGYTF,TGTGCCCTACGGGAGGGGGCTAACTATGGCTACACCTTC
16,TRBD2,TRBJ2-5,NA,TRBV30,CAWSPGLAGGWETQYF,TGTGCCTGGAGTCCGGGACTAGCGGGGGGATGGGAGACCCAGTACTTC
16,TRBD1,TRBJ2-3,NA,TRBV6-6,CASTFKAGTGTDTQYF,TGTGCCAGTACCTTCAAAGCCGGGACAGGGACAGATACGCAGTATTTT